Detailed here is one T cell receptor (beta chain). Study processing details: Reference gene primer amplification gave estimated nucleated cell counts. Using immunoSEQ multiplex PCR, the repertoire was profiled, and TCRdb retains in-frame clones only, with some absent. Clone size and the V and J calls come from that table; the DNA yielded D and trimming. The sample yields 200,000 or so clones, around 90% seen once. Trimming stripped 4 bases from V and 9 bases from J, with 17 bases between. The CDR3 covers 14 residues. Germline assignment: CDR1 SGHDT and CDR2 YYEEEE. This sample was taken from a study of blood T cell repertoires in COVID-19. Study background: Acute and convalescent COVID-19 samples came from the United States, Italy and Spain.

The study drew participants aged roughly 18 to 95 years from under 30 US areas. Cohort 3 donors were reported recovered after two negative PCRs, clearance, or symptom resolution. V gene TRBV5-6 combines with J gene TRBJ1-5, with D perhaps TRBD1 (5 bases). This receptor was identified in a man under 40 who had recovered from COVID-19. Source material: PBMCs or T cells enriched from blood (not recorded which). This CDR3 reads CASSKDTGSGPQHF. CDR3 coding DNA: TGTGCCAGCAGCAAGGACACGGGCTCGGGGCCCCAGCATTTT.